This T cell receptor (delta chain) emerged from a study of γδ T cells in repeated Plasmodium falciparum infection. Gammadelta T cells were flow-sorted from PBMC into Vgamma9/Vdelta2+ and Vdelta2-negative populations for bulk analysis. This clone turned up a few times. It is likely a read error: a sequence one base away is far more abundant. This same CDR3 is encoded by further DNA sequences in the sample. The CDR3 loop spans 20 amino acids. The germline gives CDR1 GEAIGNYY, CDR2 EKD. V trimming: 0 bases; J trimming: 1 base; junction bases outside the gene matches: 19. TCRdb re-called the multiplex PCR reads via CATT. The sample lists 85,000 to 95,000 delta-chain clones, over 1.1% occurring once.

The chain couples TRDV2 to TRDJ1; TRDD3 agrees at 7 bases. The sequence came from a pool of human donors (malaria-infected and uninfected, not separated). Sequencing was done on a sample of gamma-delta T cells from blood. The CDR3 DNA follows: TGTGCCTGTGACACCGTCGGGTACGGTGGGGGAACGCCCCTCACCGATAAACTCATCTTT. Protein: CACDTVGYGGGTPLTDKLIF.